Only a few counts were recorded for the clone carrying this TCR beta chain. The data were obtained in a study of read filtering for tumor transcriptome and immune sequencing. On the study more broadly: Transcriptome libraries were built from DNase-treated RNA.

Sampling of bone marrow took place during active disease in every patient. From around 0.4 ug of RNA, a library with molecular barcoded alpha/delta and beta/gamma adaptors was made. One entry per CDR3 protein, called by TCRdb with MiXCR from the reads. The repertoire holds around 50,000 distinct CDR3 sequences, with roughly 12% as singletons. V shed 5 bases and J shed 0 bases, with 8 bases lying between them. CDR3 size: 14 residues. Germline V lookup: CDR1 SGHAT, CDR2 FQNNGV. The sequence came from a donor over 35 with multiple myeloma. The genes are TRBV11-2 and TRBJ1-3; D ambiguous. Material for sequencing was a population of CD138-negative cells sorted from bone marrow. The CDR3 DNA is TGTGCCAGCAGCCAGACGGCCTCTGGAAACACCATATATTTT. Translated: CASSQTASGNTIYF.